These 20 T cell receptor beta chains share one sample of origin, sequenced in a study of cytomegalovirus exposure and HLA in healthy donors. Both 60 Vbeta primers and 13 Jbeta primers went into the PCR. Some clones are missing from TCRdb's copy, which holds only in-frame ones; the method was immunoSEQ multiplex PCR. In the table there are 150,000 or so clones, 75% of which are singletons. The sample comprised PBMCs. The receptors were sampled from a man aged 18 to 30 in good health and CMV-seropositive.

The rearrangement uses TRBV19 and TRBJ1-5, with TRBD1 as a possible D gene (5 bases). Trimming took 6 bases from V and 0 from J, leaving 21 bases between them. Per the germline V gene, CDR1 is LNHDA and CDR2 is SQIVND (reference sequence). CDR3 length equals 18 residues. Here the CDR3 DNA reads TGTGCCAGTAGGCCCCGCGGGACGAGAGACTATAGCAATCAGCCCCAGCATTTT. It codes for CASRPRGTRDYSNQPQHF.

V usage is TRBV6-1 and J usage is TRBJ2-1, with D perhaps matching TRBD2 (5 bases). Germline V gene sequence: CDR1 MNHNS, CDR2 SASEGT. Trimming pared 0 bases from V and 5 bases from J, leaving 8 bases between. The CDR3 covers 14 residues. In DNA form, the CDR3 reads TGTGCCAGCAGTGAAGCTGAGCGGAACAATGAGCAGTTCTTC. Protein sequence: CASSEAERNNEQFF.

The chain employs TRBV28 and TRBJ2-1; D possibly corresponds to TRBD2 (5 bases). The CDR3 has 14 residues. The germline gives CDR1 MDHEN, CDR2 SYDVKM. V was cut by 7 bases and J by 5 bases, with 15 bases left in between. In nucleotides, the CDR3 is TGTGCCAGCATCACCACGTCGGAGGACAATGAGCAGTTCTTC. It translates to CASITTSEDNEQFF. The full variable domain, its missing parts supplied by reference TRBV28 and TRBJ2-1, is DVKVTQSSRYLVKRTGEKVFLECVQDMDHENMFWYRQDPGLGLRLIYFSYDVKMKEKGDIPEGYSVSREKKERFSLILESASTNQTSMYLCASITTSEDNEQFFGPGTRLTVL.

CDR3 nucleotide sequence: TGTGCCAGTAGTATGGTGGTAAGGAGTACAGATACGCAGTATTTT. Translating it yields CASSMVVRSTDTQYF. The rearrangement uses TRBV19 and TRBJ2-3; D gene ambiguous. CDR3 size: 15 residues. CDR1 and CDR2 from the germline V gene are LNHDA and SQIVND (reference sequence). V was pared by 3 bases and J by 3 bases, with 13 bases between.

This chain links TRBV7-6 with TRBJ2-1; 10 nucleotides match TRBD2. This CDR3 has 15 residues. Trimming at V came to 0 bases and at J to 8 bases, leaving 4 bases not matched to a gene. Germline V gene lookup returns CDR1 SGHVS and CDR2 FNYEAQ. The CDR3 spells CASSLALAGGYEQFF. The CDR3 region has the DNA TGTGCCAGCAGCTTAGCATTAGCGGGGGGATATGAGCAGTTCTTC.

The chain uses TRBV7-8 and TRBJ2-7; weak D call: TRBD2 (6 bases). Germline V lookup: CDR1 SGHVS, CDR2 FQNEAQ. The V and J ends lost 3 bases and 3 bases respectively, with 18 bases between them. The CDR3 loop spans 16 amino acids. The DNA of the CDR3 is TGTGCCAGCAGCTTGGGATCGGGAGAATCAGGCTACGAGCAGTACTTC. Its protein product is CASSLGSGESGYEQYF.

A single count supports this clone. This chain links TRBV15 with TRBJ2-7, with 9 bases aligning to TRBD1. Looked up from germline, CDR1 is LNHNV and CDR2 is YYDKDF (reference sequence). This CDR3 spans 16 amino acids. Trimming removed 2 bases from V and 9 bases from J; junction bases left unmatched: 14. As DNA, the CDR3 is TGTGCCACCAGCAGATCAACCGGGACAGGGTATCTCTGGCAGTACTTC. It translates to CATSRSTGTGYLWQYF.

The V call is TRBV5-1, the J call TRBJ2-7; 9 nucleotides line up with TRBD2. Germline lookup yields CDR1 SGHRS and CDR2 YFSETQ. J was trimmed by 6 bases and V by 1 base; bases with no gene match: 8. This CDR3 is built from 15 residues. The CDR3 nucleotides are TGCGCCAGCAGCTTGACGGCTAGCGGGAACGGCGAGCAGTACTTC. It yields the protein CASSLTASGNGEQYF.

The chain couples TRBV14 to TRBJ2-1, with D tentatively TRBD2 (6 bases). Germline CDR1 and CDR2: SGHDN and FVKESK. This CDR3 comprises 17 residues. V was cut by 4 bases and J by 1 base, with 17 bases left in between. In DNA, the CDR3 is TGTGCCAGCAGCCCGCGGGGCCTAGCGATATCCTACAATGAGCAGTTCTTC. Protein sequence: CASSPRGLAISYNEQFF. The entire variable domain, with the rest obtained from reference TRBV14 and TRBJ2-1, is as follows: EAGVTQFPSHSVIEKGQTVTLRCDPISGHDNLYWYRRVMGKEIKFLLHFVKESKQDESGMPNNRFLAERTGGTYSTLKVQPAELEDSGVYFCASSPRGLAISYNEQFFGPGTRLTVL.

The DNA of the CDR3 is TGTGCCAGCTCACCGGACAGGGGAACTAATGAAAAACTGTTTTTT. Translating it yields CASSPDRGTNEKLFF. The V and J genes are TRBV18 and TRBJ1-4, with 9 bases fitting TRBD1. CDR1 KGHSH and CDR2 LQKENI come from the germline V gene. The CDR3 length is 15 residues. Trimming at V came to 3 bases and at J to 1 base, leaving 0 bases not matched to a gene.

J is TRBJ1-1 and V is TRBV28; 12 bases map to TRBD1. Per germline, CDR1 MDHEN and CDR2 SYDVKM. The CDR3 loop spans 20 amino acids. With 0 bases clipped from V and 1 base from J, the junction kept 12 bases outside the gene matches. Written as DNA, the CDR3 is TGTGCCAGCAGTTTATGGGTTCCGGCCGGGACAGGGGGCGCGAACACTGAAGCTTTCTTT. This gives the protein CASSLWVPAGTGGANTEAFF.

V usage is TRBV6-5 and J usage is TRBJ2-7, with 9 bases that match TRBD1. The junction had 14 bases not matched to a gene; V was cut back by 7 bases and J by 7 bases. The germline V gene has CDR1 MNHEY and CDR2 SVGAGI. The CDR3 contains 15 residues. CDR3 nucleotides: TGTGCCAGCACCAACCGGGACAGGGTATCGGGGGAGCAGTACTTC. This codes for CASTNRDRVSGEQYF.

The chain uses TRBV27 and TRBJ2-7; 9 bases align to TRBD2. V lost 2 bases and J lost 0; bases outside the gene matches: 5. CDR3 length: 16 amino acids. Germline V gene data show CDR1 as MNHEY and CDR2 as SMNVEV (reference sequence). In DNA, the CDR3 is TGTGCCAGCAGTTTAAGGGCTAGCGGGGTCTCCTACGAGCAGTACTTC. Amino acid sequence: CASSLRASGVSYEQYF.

V usage is TRBV5-8 and J usage is TRBJ1-4; D is possibly TRBD1 (6 bases). Trimming took off 3 bases at V and 7 bases at J, with 19 bases between the two ends. Germline loops: CDR1 SGHTS, CDR2 YDEGEE. The CDR3 spans 16 residues. CDR3 DNA: TGTGCCAGCAGCTCAACCCGGTGGGGGCTGGGTGAAAAACTGTTTTTT. It encodes CASSSTRWGLGEKLFF.

This clone was found once. The rearrangement links TRBV5-1 to TRBJ2-3; 7 nucleotides match TRBD1. The CDR3 is made up of 15 amino acids. CDR1 and CDR2 from the germline V gene are SGHRS and YFSETQ. V lost 3 bases to trimming and J lost 0 bases; unmatched junction nucleotides: 4. CDR3 sequence: CASSSTTGSTDTQYF. The CDR3 DNA sequence: TGCGCCAGCAGCTCGACGACAGGGAGCACAGATACGCAGTATTTT.

With respect to this clone: The same CDR3 also results from other DNA sequences found in this sample. The rearrangement joins TRBV18 to TRBJ1-4, with D perhaps TRBD1 (5 bases). This CDR3 is built from 14 residues. Trimming left V 6 bases short and J 5 bases short, with 13 bases between. CDR1 is KGHSH, CDR2 LQKENI, per germline. The DNA for the CDR3 is TGTGCCAGCTCCCCCGGGACTAGAAATGAAAAACTGTTTTTT. Encoded protein: CASSPGTRNEKLFF.

J is TRBJ1-1 and V is TRBV28, with D unclear. The CDR3 runs 14 residues. Germline V gives CDR1 MDHEN, CDR2 SYDVKM. With 6 bases removed from V and 4 bases from J, the gap between germline ends came to 15 bases. CDR3 DNA sequence: TGTGCCAGCAGCGCCGGGGAGTTTCGCACTGAAGCTTTCTTT. The encoded protein is CASSAGEFRTEAFF.

V gene TRBV19 combines with J gene TRBJ2-7, with D uncertain. V was cut by 1 base and J by 2 bases, with 9 bases left in between. Germline V gene sequence: CDR1 LNHDA, CDR2 SQIVND (reference sequence). The CDR3 sequence is 14 residues long. The CDR3 region is CASSIAAGPYEQYF. CDR3 DNA sequence: TGTGCCAGTAGTATAGCGGCAGGCCCCTACGAGCAGTACTTC. Full variable domain (missing parts from reference TRBV19 and TRBJ2-7): DGGITQSPKYLFRKEGQNVTLSCEQNLNHDAMYWYRQDPGQGLRLIYYSQIVNDFQKGDIAEGYSVSREKKESFPLTVTSAQKNPTAFYLCASSIAAGPYEQYFGPGTRLTVT.

A few counts support this clone. The chain combines TRBV10-2 with TRBJ2-7, with TRBD2 as a possible D gene (6 bases). CDR1 is WSHSY, CDR2 SAAADI, per germline. The CDR3 spans 13 residues. The germline V and J ends were trimmed by 2 bases and 3 bases, with 8 bases remaining between them. The DNA for the CDR3 is TGCGCCAGCAGTGAGACTAGCTTCTACGAGCAGTACTTC. The encoded protein is CASSETSFYEQYF.

This rearrangement joins TRBV19 to TRBJ2-1; TRBD1 agrees at 8 bases. Losses at the gene ends were 4 bases for V and 0 bases for J; bases not matched to a gene: 8. Germline-derived CDR1 and CDR2 are LNHDA and SQIVND (reference sequence). The CDR3 consists of 17 residues. CDR3 in DNA: TGTGCCAGTAGTAGAAACAGGGGGTCCACCTCCTACAATGAGCAGTTCTTC. It encodes CASSRNRGSTSYNEQFF.